These 24 T cell receptor beta chains were sequenced from one sample in a study of T cells in Graves' hyperthyroidism and ophthalmopathy. Amplified TCR beta CDR3 regions came from RNA transcripts. The HTBI primer set drove a first-round RT-PCR of the TCR CDR3. MiXCR, run by TCRdb on the multiplex PCR reads, gives a single entry per CDR3 protein. The sample lists about 250,000 distinct CDR3 sequences, around 24% occurring once. Sequenced material: blood. The receptors were gathered from a woman in her forties with Graves' ophthalmopathy.

Many counts were recorded for this clonotype. V and J are TRBV2 and TRBJ2-2; TRBD2 matches 11 bases. Germline V lookup: CDR1 SNHLY, CDR2 FYNNEI. Trimming at V came to 8 bases and at J to 5 bases, leaving 7 bases not matched to a gene. The CDR3 runs 15 residues. The CDR3 loop reads CASARLAGGTGELFF. The CDR3 DNA is TGTGCCAGCGCCCGCTTAGCGGGAGGGACCGGGGAGCTGTTTTTT.

This clonotype was seen many times. The chain joins TRBV28 to TRBJ2-7, with 15 bases fitting TRBD2. The V gene end was trimmed by 5 bases and the J gene end by 6 bases; junction bases not matched to a gene: 8. Germline CDR1 MDHEN, CDR2 SYDVKM. This CDR3 comprises 16 residues. CDR3 loop: CASSVSGTSGRSEQYF. The DNA of the CDR3 is TGTGCCAGCAGTGTCTCCGGGACTAGCGGGAGGAGCGAGCAGTACTTC.

This clonotype was counted at least ten times. The chain combines TRBV11-2 with TRBJ2-2; TRBD2 matches 7 bases. Trimming removed 2 bases from V and 6 bases from J; junction bases left unmatched: 12. Germline V gene sequence: CDR1 SGHAT, CDR2 FQNNGV. This CDR3 has 17 amino acids. The CDR3 spells CASSLFPPQRGPGELFF. For the CDR3, the DNA is TGTGCCAGCAGCTTATTCCCCCCCCAGCGGGGCCCCGGGGAGCTGTTTTTT. The full variable domain, rest sourced from reference TRBV11-2 and TRBJ2-2, is EAGVAQSPRYKIIEKRQSVAFWCNPISGHATLYWYQQILGQGPKLLIQFQNNGVVDDSQLPKDRFSAERLKGVDSTLKIQPAKLEDSAVYLCASSLFPPQRGPGELFFGEGSRLTVL.

The genes are TRBV6-2 or TRBV6-3 and TRBJ2-7; D perhaps matches TRBD1 (6 bases). With 2 bases removed from V and 4 bases from J, the gap between germline ends came to 12 bases. Germline V gene sequence: CDR1 MNHEY, CDR2 SVGEGT. The CDR3 is 14 amino acids. The DNA for the CDR3 is TGTGCCAGCAGTTACCCCGGGACAAATTACGAGCAGTACTTC. This encodes CASSYPGTNYEQYF.

This clonotype occurred many times. V is TRBV6-5 and J is TRBJ2-7; the D gene is possibly TRBD1 (5 bases). Germline V gene data show CDR1 as MNHEY and CDR2 as SVGAGI. The length of the CDR3 is 15 residues. V dropped 0 bases and J dropped 0 bases, with 9 bases sitting between them. In DNA, the CDR3 is TGTGCCAGCAGTTACTCTACGGACACCTCCTACGAGCAGTACTTC. Protein product: CASSYSTDTSYEQYF.

About this clonotype itself: A much larger clone differs by one base, so this may be a read error. The rearrangement joins TRBV18 to TRBJ1-3; D might be TRBD1 (6 bases). The CDR3 is 14 residues long. Per germline, CDR1 KGHSH and CDR2 LQKENI. CDR3 DNA sequence: TGTGACAGCTCGCTGGACAGAGTCGGAAACACCATATATTTT. Protein: CDSSLDRVGNTIYF.

This clonotype occurred many times. The chain couples TRBV18 to TRBJ2-7; 10 nucleotides agree with TRBD2. Germline CDR1 is KGHSH and CDR2 is LQKENI. The CDR3 spans 16 residues. The trim removed 0 bases at V and 5 bases at J, leaving 7 bases unmatched. The CDR3 DNA reads as TGTGCCAGCTCACCACCCTCTAGCGGGAGCGGGCACGAGCAGTACTTC. This gives the protein CASSPPSSGSGHEQYF.

This clonotype was recorded at least ten times. Germline is not matched at one junction end, which may reflect a read error. The V gene is TRBV12-3 or TRBV12-4, the J gene TRBJ2-5; D gene unclear. This CDR3 spans 12 amino acids. The CDR3 DNA reads as TGTGCCAGCAGCTTAGGGCAAGAGACCCAGTACTTC. It codes for CASSLGQETQYF.

The chain couples TRBV12-3 or TRBV12-4 to TRBJ2-4; TRBD1 agrees at 11 bases. CDR3 length: 16 amino acids. V lost 5 bases to trimming and J lost 8 bases; unmatched junction nucleotides: 11. The CDR3 bases are TGTGCCAGCAGTCCAAGGACAGGGGGCTCTGTGTACATTCAGTACTTC. The encoded protein is CASSPRTGGSVYIQYF.

This chain connects TRBV6-2 or TRBV6-3 to TRBJ1-5; a possible D gene is TRBD1 (6 bases). This CDR3 has 15 amino acids. Trimming removed 2 bases from V and 3 bases from J, with 11 bases in between. Germline V CDR1 and CDR2: MNHEY, SVGEGT. The chain's CDR3 is CASSYTTGTNQPQHF. CDR3 sequence (DNA): TGTGCCAGCAGTTACACTACAGGGACCAATCAGCCCCAGCATTTT.

This clonotype has at least ten counts. The J gene is TRBJ1-1, the V gene TRBV14; D is uncertain. CDR1 and CDR2 from the germline V gene are SGHDN and FVKESK. There are 15 residues in the CDR3. Deletions cut 1 base from V and 4 bases from J, with 13 bases between. The CDR3 nucleotides read TGTGCCAGCAGCCAAGGCACAGCCTGGGCCACTGAAGCTTTCTTT. Protein sequence: CASSQGTAWATEAFF.

The rearrangement joins TRBV24-1 to TRBJ2-5; TRBD1 agrees at 8 bases. From germline, CDR1 is KGHDR and CDR2 SFDVKD. The CDR3 is 13 amino acids. J gave up 3 bases and V 8 bases, and 4 bases lay outside the gene matches. CDR3 loop: CATNTGGEETQYF. In nucleotides, the CDR3 is TGTGCCACCAATACAGGGGGAGAAGAGACCCAGTACTTC.

This chain connects TRBV6-1 to TRBJ2-5; TRBD2 aligns across 9 bases. Unmatched junction bases numbered 10, after V lost 2 bases and J lost 9 bases. There are 15 residues in the CDR3. The germline CDR1 and CDR2 sequences are MNHNS and SASEGT. The CDR3 here is CASSERMAGGAAQYF. The DNA for the CDR3 is TGTGCCAGCAGTGAAAGAATGGCGGGGGGGGCGGCCCAGTACTTC.

This clonotype turned up a few times. The genes are TRBV24-1 and TRBJ2-7; the D is unclear. There are 13 residues in the CDR3. V was trimmed by 2 bases and J by 7 bases, leaving 11 bases between them. Looked up from germline, CDR1 is KGHDR and CDR2 is SFDVKD. CDR3 amino acids: CATSDSGLMEQYF. Here the CDR3 DNA reads TGTGCCACCAGTGATTCGGGCCTCATGGAGCAGTACTTC.

This clonotype was seen many times. The rearrangement joins TRBV28 to TRBJ2-7; D remains ambiguous. Germline-derived CDR1 and CDR2 are MDHEN and SYDVKM. This CDR3 spans 14 amino acids. V was cut by 2 bases and J by 6 bases, with 14 bases left in between. CDR3 loop: CASSLRAGRVEQYF. As DNA, the CDR3 is TGTGCCAGCAGTTTAAGGGCAGGTCGGGTCGAGCAGTACTTC.

There are many counts of this clonotype. V is TRBV7-2 and J is TRBJ2-7, with 7 bases lining up with TRBD2. Trimming cost V 4 bases and J 3 bases; bases outside gene matches: 9. Germline V gene sequence: CDR1 SGHTA, CDR2 FQGNSA. This CDR3 spans 15 amino acids. The CDR3, as DNA: TGTGCCAGCAGCTCTGTAGCGGGTTGGGACTACGAGCAGTACTTC. It yields the protein CASSSVAGWDYEQYF.

This sequence joins TRBV9 and TRBJ2-5, with TRBD1 as a possible D gene (6 bases). The V gene lost 1 base and the J gene lost 2 bases, with 12 bases spanning the gap. Germline V gene data show CDR1 as SGDLS and CDR2 as YYNGEE. The CDR3 covers 15 residues. CDR3 DNA sequence: TGTGCCAGCAGCGTATATGGGGGCCCACAAGAGACCCAGTACTTC. Its protein is CASSVYGGPQETQYF.

This clonotype has ten or more counts. The V gene is TRBV20-1, the J gene TRBJ1-6, with D maybe TRBD1 (5 bases). V was cut by 4 bases and J by 0 bases, with 10 bases left in between. CDR3 length: 15 amino acids. In germline, CDR1 is DFQATT, CDR2 SNEGSKA (reference sequence). The chain's CDR3 is CSATGTSSYNSPLHF. The CDR3 nucleotides read TGCAGTGCTACTGGGACCAGCTCCTATAATTCACCCCTCCACTTT.

There are many counts of this clonotype. The CDR3 nucleotides read TGTGCCAGCTCACCCGGACACCTTTACGAGCAGTACTTC. It encodes CASSPGHLYEQYF. The rearrangement uses TRBV18 and TRBJ2-7; possibly TRBD1 for D (5 bases). Germline V gene lookup returns CDR1 KGHSH and CDR2 LQKENI. Deletions cut 3 bases from V and 4 bases from J, with 10 bases between. The length of the CDR3 is 13 residues.

In its sample, this clonotype was seen many times. V and J are TRBV7-3 and TRBJ2-1, with D possibly being TRBD2 (6 bases). From germline, CDR1 is SGHTA and CDR2 FQGTGA. Trimming stripped 0 bases from V and 4 bases from J, with 7 bases between. The CDR3 is 14 amino acids. This CDR3 reads CASSLTAGYNEQFF. The CDR3 DNA reads TGTGCCAGCAGCTTAACGGCGGGGTACAATGAGCAGTTCTTC. Full variable domain (rest looked up from reference TRBV7-3 and TRBJ2-1): GAGVSQTPSNKVTEKGKYVELRCDPISGHTALYWYRQSLGQGPEFLIYFQGTGAADDSGLPNDRFFAVRPEGSVSTLKIQRTERGDSAVYLCASSLTAGYNEQFFGPGTRLTVL.

The sample holds many counts of this clonotype. The chain recombines TRBV7-2 with TRBJ2-2; 9 bases are a match to TRBD1. The CDR3 has 14 residues. V shed 5 bases and J 8 bases; nucleotides not matched to a gene: 6. Germline V gives CDR1 SGHTA, CDR2 FQGNSA. CDR3 coding DNA: TGTGCCAGCAGCCCATGGACAGGGGAAGGGGAGCTGTTTTTT. Translating it yields CASSPWTGEGELFF.

This clonotype appeared many times. The V call is TRBV29-1, the J call TRBJ2-5, with a weak D call TRBD1 (6 bases). CDR3 length: 13 amino acids. V lost 1 base to trimming and J lost 1 base, with 7 bases between them. CDR1 SQVTM and CDR2 ANQGSEA come from the germline V gene. Here the CDR3 DNA reads TGCAGCGTTGAAGGCAGGGGCCAAGAGACCCAGTACTTC. Translated: CSVEGRGQETQYF. Full variable domain (outside the CDR3, taken from reference TRBV29-1 and TRBJ2-5): SAVISQKPSRDICQRGTSLTIQCQVDSQVTMMFWYRQQPGQSLTLIATANQGSEATYESGFVIDKFPISRPNLTFSTLTVSNMSPEDSSIYLCSVEGRGQETQYFGPGTRLLVL.

The sample holds many counts of this clonotype. The V gene is TRBV20-1, the J gene TRBJ2-7; D is possibly TRBD2 (6 bases). Germline V gene data show CDR1 as DFQATT and CDR2 as SNEGSKA (reference sequence). This CDR3 has 15 residues. The V gene lost 2 bases and the J gene lost 1 base, with 15 bases spanning the gap. CDR3 nucleotide sequence: TGCAGTGCTAGAAATTGGAGGGAAGGGTCCTACGAGCAGTACTTC. Translated, it gives CSARNWREGSYEQYF.

This clonotype was seen only once. An end of the junction does not agree with germline; a read error may underlie this. V is TRBV30 and J is TRBJ2-7, with D maybe TRBD1 (5 bases). The germline gives CDR1 GTSNPN, CDR2 SVGIG (reference sequence). CDR3 length equals 12 residues. CDR3 coding DNA: TGTGTCTGGAGTGTTAGGGGCTACGAGCAGTACTTC. Protein product: CVWSVRGYEQYF.